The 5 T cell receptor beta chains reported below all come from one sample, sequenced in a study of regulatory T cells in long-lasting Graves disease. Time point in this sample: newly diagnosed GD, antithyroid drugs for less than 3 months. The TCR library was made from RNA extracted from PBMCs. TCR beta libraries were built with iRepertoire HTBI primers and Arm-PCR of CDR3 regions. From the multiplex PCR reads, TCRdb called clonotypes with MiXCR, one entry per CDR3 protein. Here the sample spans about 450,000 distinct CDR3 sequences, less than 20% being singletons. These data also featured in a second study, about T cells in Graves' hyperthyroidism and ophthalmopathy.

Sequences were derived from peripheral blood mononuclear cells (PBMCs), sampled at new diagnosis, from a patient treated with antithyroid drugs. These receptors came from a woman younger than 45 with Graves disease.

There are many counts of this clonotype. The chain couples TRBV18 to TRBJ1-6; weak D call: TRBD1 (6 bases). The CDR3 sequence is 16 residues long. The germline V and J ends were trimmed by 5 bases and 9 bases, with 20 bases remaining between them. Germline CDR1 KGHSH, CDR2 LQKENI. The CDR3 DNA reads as TGTGCCAGCTCATCCACATATACAGGGTTTGGTTCACCCCTCCACTTT. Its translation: CASSSTYTGFGSPLHF. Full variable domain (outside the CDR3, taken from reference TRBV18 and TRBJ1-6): NAGVMQNPRHLVRRRGQEARLRCSPMKGHSHVYWYRQLPEEGLKFMVYLQKENIIDESGMPKERFSAEFPKEGPSILRIQQVVRGDSAAYFCASSSTYTGFGSPLHFGNGTRLTVT.

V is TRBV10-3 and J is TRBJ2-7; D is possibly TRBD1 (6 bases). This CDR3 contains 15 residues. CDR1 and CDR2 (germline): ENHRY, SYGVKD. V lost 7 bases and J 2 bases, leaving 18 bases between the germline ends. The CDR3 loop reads CAITEDTGHPYEQYF. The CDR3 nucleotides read TGTGCCATCACCGAGGATACGGGACACCCCTACGAGCAGTACTTC.

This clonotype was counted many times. The CDR3, as DNA: TGTGCCAGCAGTTACCAGGTTAGGACAGCAGCCAAAAACATTCAGTACTTC. As protein: CASSYQVRTAAKNIQYF. This chain links TRBV6-2 or TRBV6-3 with TRBJ2-4; tentative D call: TRBD1 (6 bases). V dropped 2 bases and J dropped 0 bases, with 14 bases sitting between them. Germline-derived CDR1 and CDR2 are MNHEY and SVGEGT. This CDR3 is built from 17 residues.

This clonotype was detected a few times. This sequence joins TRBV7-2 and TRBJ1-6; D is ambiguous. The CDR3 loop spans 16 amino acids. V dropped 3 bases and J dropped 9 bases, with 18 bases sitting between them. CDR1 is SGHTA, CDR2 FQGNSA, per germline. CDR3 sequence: CASSLSLERVGSPLHF. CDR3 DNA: TGTGCCAGCAGCTTGAGCTTAGAGAGAGTTGGTTCACCCCTCCACTTT.

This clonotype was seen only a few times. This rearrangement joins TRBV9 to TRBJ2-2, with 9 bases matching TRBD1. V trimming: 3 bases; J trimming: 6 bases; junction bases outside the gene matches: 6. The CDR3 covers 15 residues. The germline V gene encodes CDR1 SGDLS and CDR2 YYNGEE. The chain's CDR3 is CASSGPGQGAGELFF. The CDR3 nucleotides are TGTGCCAGCAGCGGCCCGGGACAGGGCGCCGGGGAGCTGTTTTTT.